Following are 2 T cell receptor beta chains from one sample sequenced in a study of cytomegalovirus exposure and HLA in healthy donors. Use of 60 Vbeta and 13 Jbeta primers characterized the PCR. Sequencing used immunoSEQ multiplex PCR; TCRdb keeps in-frame clones, though not all of them. This table has some 250,000 clones, around 81% appearing once. Sequencing was performed on PBMCs. The receptor set was obtained from a woman aged 55-70 years in good health and CMV-seropositive.

This chain connects TRBV4-2 to TRBJ1-5; D call uncertain. V lost 0 bases, J lost 8 bases, and 8 bases lay in between. CDR1 and CDR2 (germline): LGHNA, YNFKEQ. The CDR3 length is 13 residues. The CDR3 loop is CASSQDSGEPQHF. In DNA, the CDR3 is TGTGCCAGCAGCCAAGATTCCGGGGAGCCCCAGCATTTT.

The V call is TRBV28, the J call TRBJ1-1, with TRBD1 matching over 8 bases. Per the germline V gene, CDR1 is MDHEN and CDR2 is SYDVKM. The CDR3 sequence is 14 residues long. J gave up 0 bases and V 6 bases, and 3 bases lay outside the gene matches. The DNA for the CDR3 is TGTGCCAGCAGACCAGGGGGCGTGAACACTGAAGCTTTCTTT. Protein product: CASRPGGVNTEAFF.